These T cell receptor beta chains were read from a single sample in a study of T cells in Graves' hyperthyroidism and ophthalmopathy. Via MiXCR, TCRdb re-called the multiplex PCR reads, giving one row per CDR3 protein. Of under 550,000 distinct CDR3 sequences in the sample, just under 20% were seen once. Source material: blood. The receptors stem from a man aged 40-55 years with Graves' ophthalmopathy. CDR3s include the opening cysteine and the closing phenylalanine or tryptophan. The D gene is left open where the match is weak. The size of a clone is reported for some rows only, either as once, few or many, or as a class for expanded clones.

TRBV27	once	TRBJ2-7	16	TRBD2	CASSPSRGEGFYEQYF	TGTGCCAGCAGTCCCTCGCGCGGGGAGGGTTTCTACGAGCAGTACTTC
TRBV7-2	few	TRBJ1-5	15	TRBD1	CASSLQTGSNQPQHF	TGTGCCAGCAGCCTCCAGACAGGGAGCAATCAGCCCCAGCATTTT
TRBV11-2	few	TRBJ2-1	19	.	CASGYPPTGTRGPNNEQFF	TGTGCCAGCGGATACCCCCCTACCGGGACTAGGGGGCCTAACAATGAGCAGTTCTTC
TRBV15	many	TRBJ2-3	16	TRBD2	CATSGGLAGVVDTQYF	TGTGCCACCAGCGGAGGACTAGCGGGAGTGGTAGATACGCAGTATTTT
TRBV5-1	many	TRBJ2-3	16	.	CASSLRPGFGTDTQYF	TGCGCCAGCAGCCTCCGTCCAGGGTTTGGCACAGATACGCAGTATTTT
TRBV6-5	.	TRBJ2-5	15	.	CASSSDRTTRETQYF	TGTGCCAGCAGTTCCGACCGGACTACTCGAGAGACCCAGTACTTC
TRBV7-9	few	TRBJ1-2	14	.	CASSFRSAGNGYTF	TGTGCCAGCAGCTTCAGGAGTGCGGGGAACGGCTACACCTTC
TRBV30	.	TRBJ2-2	14	TRBD1	CAWRRQGATGELFF	TGTGCCTGGCGCCGACAGGGGGCAACCGGGGAGCTGTTTTTT
TRBV7-8	many	TRBJ2-5	15	.	CASSARVGRQETQYF	TGTGCCAGCAGCGCTAGGGTCGGCAGACAAGAGACCCAGTACTTC
TRBV7-2	few	TRBJ2-6	14	.	CASIPTSGANVLTF	TGTGCCAGCATCCCCACTTCTGGGGCCAACGTCCTGACTTTC
TRBV2	many	TRBJ2-1	16	.	CASRGRGQGTYNEQFF	TGTGCCAGCAGGGGTCGGGGGCAGGGAACCTACAATGAGCAGTTCTTC
TRBV7-2	many	TRBJ2-1	13	.	CASSPRNDNEQFF	TGTGCCAGCAGCCCCAGGAATGACAATGAGCAGTTCTTC
TRBV5-1	many	TRBJ1-6	13	.	CASTFSANSPLHF	TGCGCCAGCACATTCTCGGCGAATTCACCCCTCCACTTT
TRBV2	many	TRBJ2-7	17	TRBD2	CASSGTSGRKVPYEQYF	TGTGCCAGCAGTGGGACTAGCGGGCGTAAAGTCCCCTACGAGCAGTACTTC
TRBV5-6	few	TRBJ1-5	16	.	CASSSHGGGSNQPQHF	TGTGCCAGCAGCTCCCATGGGGGAGGTAGCAATCAGCCCCAGCATTTT
TRBV29-1	.	TRBJ1-2	12	TRBD1	CSALTGDYDYTF	TGCAGCGCCCTGACAGGGGACTATGACTACACCTTC
TRBV30	few	TRBJ2-3	15	TRBD2	CAWSALAGPRGTQYF	TGTGCCTGGAGTGCCCTAGCGGGTCCCCGAGGTACGCAGTATTTT
TRBV7-3	many	TRBJ2-7	13	TRBD2	CASSSRGGNEQYF	TGTGCCAGCAGCTCCCGGGGAGGGAACGAGCAGTACTTC
TRBV6-1	few	TRBJ1-5	14	.	CASTTLGGGQPQHF	TGTGCCAGCACAACATTGGGGGGAGGGCAGCCCCAGCATTTT
TRBV30	few	TRBJ2-5	14	.	CASHLPGQQETQYF	TGTGCCAGCCACTTACCCGGACAGCAAGAGACCCAGTACTTC
TRBV20-1	few	TRBJ2-3	11	.	CSARMGDTQYF	TGCAGTGCTAGAATGGGGGATACGCAGTATTTT
TRBV9	.	TRBJ2-2	16	TRBD2	CASSVTSGGNTGELFF	TGTGCCAGCAGCGTAACTAGCGGGGGAAACACCGGGGAGCTGTTTTTT
TRBV18	many	TRBJ2-5	13	.	CASSPPARETQYF	TGTGCCAGCTCACCACCAGCGAGGGAGACCCAGTACTTC
TRBV19	.	TRBJ1-1	16	TRBD1	CASRPRTGGLSTEAFF	TGTGCCAGTAGACCACGGACAGGGGGCCTGAGCACTGAAGCTTTCTTT
TRBV28	many	TRBJ2-2	15	TRBD2	CASRPEGLAGEELFF	TGTGCCAGCAGACCCGAGGGACTAGCGGGCGAAGAGCTGTTTTTT
TRBV29-1	.	TRBJ2-5	11	TRBD1	CTVRQGETQYF	TGCACTGTAAGACAGGGGGAGACCCAGTACTTC
TRBV9	.	TRBJ2-1	13	.	CAYPGPPGTEQFF	TGTGCTTATCCCGGCCCCCCCGGGACTGAGCAGTTCTTC
TRBV2	many	TRBJ2-7	12	.	CASSAPAYEQYF	TGTGCCAGCAGTGCTCCGGCATACGAGCAGTACTTC
TRBV11-2	few	TRBJ2-5	15	.	CASSFRAGLQETQYF	TGTGCCAGCAGCTTCAGAGCGGGCCTACAAGAGACCCAGTACTTC
TRBV27	many	TRBJ1-2	17	TRBD1	CASSLMVTAGTVHGYTF	TGTGCCAGCAGTTTAATGGTTACGGCAGGGACAGTGCATGGCTACACCTTC
TRBV7-3	many	TRBJ2-2	16	.	CASSLGTSQNTGELFF	TGTGCCAGCAGCTTAGGGACAAGTCAGAACACCGGGGAGCTGTTTTTT
TRBV11-2	.	TRBJ2-7	15	.	CASSLDRGGSYEQYF	TGTGCCAGCAGCTTAGACCGCGGAGGCTCCTACGAGCAGTACTTC
TRBV11-2	many	TRBJ1-5	15	TRBD1	CASSKNRGSNQPQHF	TGTGCCAGCAGCAAAAACAGGGGTAGCAATCAGCCCCAGCATTTT
TRBV28	few	TRBJ1-6	14	.	CASTDTGSVSPLHF	TGTGCCAGCACCGACACAGGGTCGGTTTCACCCCTCCACTTT
TRBV6-2/TRBV6-3	.	TRBJ1-4	17	.	CASSKRDKVTPNEKLFF	TGTGCCAGCAGCAAAAGGGACAAAGTGACGCCTAATGAAAAACTGTTTTTT
TRBV4-3	few	TRBJ1-5	17	.	CASSQVGGRVGNQPQHF	TGCGCCAGCAGCCAAGTCGGGGGCAGGGTAGGCAATCAGCCCCAGCATTTT
TRBV5-1	few	TRBJ1-2	14	.	CASSLGGTNYGYTF	TGCGCCAGCAGCTTGGGGGGTACTAACTATGGCTACACCTTC
TRBV13	few	TRBJ1-6	12	.	CASSSDNSPLHF	TGTGCCAGCAGCTCAGATAATTCACCCCTCCACTTT
TRBV27	many	TRBJ2-2	14	.	CASSRPGQTGELFF	TGTGCCAGCAGTCGTCCCGGACAGACCGGGGAGCTGTTTTTT
TRBV3-1	many	TRBJ1-5	15	.	CASSQNRVTNQPQHF	TGTGCCAGCAGCCAGAACCGAGTAACAAATCAGCCCCAGCATTTT
TRBV12-3/TRBV12-4	few	TRBJ2-1	15	.	CASSLKGLVYNERFF	TGTGCCAGCAGTTTAAAGGGACTGGTTTACAATGAGCGGTTCTTC
TRBV29-1	few	TRBJ2-5	13	.	CSVGWGSQETQYF	TGCAGCGTTGGGTGGGGCAGCCAAGAGACCCAGTACTTC
TRBV14	few	TRBJ2-7	16	TRBD2	CASSQVRLAGGSEQYF	TGTGCCAGCAGCCAAGTGCGGCTAGCGGGAGGGAGCGAGCAGTACTTC
TRBV4-1	many	TRBJ2-7	16	TRBD2	CASSQDVVAGAYEQYF	TGCGCCAGCAGCCAAGATGTAGTAGCGGGAGCCTACGAGCAGTACTTC
TRBV28	many	TRBJ1-2	16	.	CASGSPPGAGGKGYTF	TGTGCCAGCGGGTCCCCCCCAGGGGCGGGGGGCAAGGGCTACACCTTC
TRBV7-8	.	TRBJ2-3	16	TRBD2	CASTLSGRLGTDTQYF	TGTGCCAGTACACTTAGCGGGAGACTAGGCACAGATACGCAGTATTTT
TRBV7-9	.	TRBJ1-1	12	.	CASKVENTEAFF	TGTGCCAGCAAGGTCGAGAACACTGAAGCTTTCTTT
TRBV6-2/TRBV6-3	.	TRBJ1-5	14	.	CASRDVTWNQPQHF	TGTGCCAGTCGGGACGTAACGTGGAATCAGCCCCAGCATTTT
TRBV15	.	TRBJ2-3	15	.	CATSRAAGETDTQYF	TGTGCCACCAGCAGAGCCGCTGGGGAGACAGATACGCAGTATTTT
TRBV19	.	TRBJ1-5	15	.	CASKRRTDSNQPQHF	TGTGCCAGTAAAAGACGGACGGATAGCAATCAGCCCCAGCATTTT
TRBV7-3	many	TRBJ2-2	17	TRBD2	CASSLGAGGKHTGELFF	TGTGCCAGCAGCTTAGGAGCGGGGGGAAAACACACCGGGGAGCTGTTTTTT